This TCR beta chain came from a study of control samples from healthy donors and cancer patients. The V segment lost 2 bases and the J segment 7 bases; nucleotides outside the gene matches: 0. In germline, CDR1 is SGHRS, CDR2 YFSETQ. The CDR3 extends over 12 amino acids. Some clones are missing from TCRdb's copy, which holds only in-frame ones; the method was immunoSEQ multiplex PCR. Of about 98,000 clones in the sample, 75% to 85% were seen once. The V gene is TRBV5-1, the J gene TRBJ1-2; 9 bases fit TRBD1. This clonotype was obtained from a woman in her 30s in good health. The sequencing sample was made of blood. The CDR3 region has the DNA TGCGCCAGCAGCTTACAGGGGGCTGGCTACACCTTC. This codes for CASSLQGAGYTF.